One sample yielded the 27 T cell receptor beta chains listed below, sequenced in a study of cytomegalovirus exposure and HLA in healthy donors. PCR employed 60 Vbeta and 13 Jbeta primers. Measured with immunoSEQ multiplex PCR; TCRdb has only the in-frame clones, and not every one. The table lists 100,000 or so clones, around four fifths of them singletons. The sequenced material came from PBMCs. The receptors shown here come from a man aged 40-55 years in good health and CMV-seronegative.

The chain recombines TRBV7-9 with TRBJ2-1; 9 positions match TRBD1. Germline lookup yields CDR1 SEHNR and CDR2 FQNEAQ (reference sequence). V trimming: 5 bases; J trimming: 3 bases; junction bases outside the gene matches: 2. This CDR3 contains 14 residues. The CDR3, as DNA: TGTGCCAGCAGCCGGACAGGGGACTACAATGAGCAGTTCTTC. Translated, it gives CASSRTGDYNEQFF.

The chain recombines TRBV27 with TRBJ2-2, with 7 positions matching TRBD1. Losses at the gene ends were 2 bases for V and 6 bases for J; bases not matched to a gene: 6. Germline CDR1 reads MNHEY; CDR2 reads SMNVEV (reference sequence). The CDR3 runs 15 residues. This CDR3 reads CASSLGDRRAGELFF. The CDR3 DNA reads as TGTGCCAGCAGTTTAGGGGACAGAAGGGCCGGGGAGCTGTTTTTT.

The chain joins TRBV11-2 to TRBJ2-1, with TRBD1 identical over 8 bases. The germline V gene has CDR1 SGHAT and CDR2 FQNNGV. V shed 5 bases, J shed 7 bases, and the junction held 7 bases outside the gene matches. The CDR3 has 14 residues. CDR3 residues: CASSQITGGNEQFF. As DNA, the CDR3 is TGTGCCAGCAGCCAAATCACAGGGGGTAATGAGCAGTTCTTC.

The V gene is TRBV5-4, the J gene TRBJ2-5; D is uncertain. CDR1 SGHNT and CDR2 YYREEE come from the germline V gene (reference sequence). The CDR3 is 14 residues long. V lost 2 bases, J lost 3 bases, and 11 bases lay in between. The CDR3 sequence is CASSLSLTEETQYF. The CDR3 coding sequence is TGTGCCAGCAGCTTATCTCTAACTGAAGAGACCCAGTACTTC.

The V and J genes are TRBV9 and TRBJ2-3; D gene unclear. The CDR3 runs to 12 residues. CDR1 is SGDLS and CDR2 is YYNGEE in the germline V gene. Trimming removed 0 bases from V and 4 bases from J, with 3 bases in between. CDR3 sequence reads: CASSVASDTQYF. CDR3 coding DNA: TGTGCCAGCAGCGTAGCTTCAGATACGCAGTATTTT.

The chain carries TRBV27 and TRBJ1-6; no reliable D call. Germline-derived CDR1 and CDR2 are MNHEY and SMNVEV (reference sequence). Trimming cost V 0 bases and J 8 bases, with 11 bases left between them. This CDR3 spans 15 amino acids. CDR3 coding DNA: TGTGCCAGCAGTTTATCGAACATAGGAGATTCACCCCTCCACTTT. Its translation is CASSLSNIGDSPLHF.

This sequence joins TRBV9 and TRBJ2-3; D is possibly TRBD2 (7 bases). Germline CDR1 reads SGDLS; CDR2 reads YYNGEE. The CDR3 extends over 16 amino acids. Trimming removed 4 bases from V and 6 bases from J, with 21 bases in between. The CDR3 is CASSPLGSGQGDTQYF. DNA of the CDR3: TGTGCCAGCAGCCCTCTGGGTAGCGGGCAGGGGGATACGCAGTATTTT.

This chain links TRBV10-3 with TRBJ2-1, with TRBD2 identical over 7 bases. J gave up 4 bases and V 3 bases, and 3 bases lay outside the gene matches. Germline V gene lookup returns CDR1 ENHRY and CDR2 SYGVKD. The length of the CDR3 is 14 residues. The CDR3 DNA is TGTGCCATCAGTGAACTAGCGTTGTACAATGAGCAGTTCTTC. The encoded protein is CAISELALYNEQFF.

This clone was detected a few times. V is TRBV5-1 and J is TRBJ1-1; 11 bases align to TRBD1. The V gene's germline CDR1 is SGHRS and CDR2 YFSETQ. V lost 3 bases to trimming and J lost 5 bases; unmatched junction nucleotides: 3. This CDR3 has 14 residues. The CDR3 reads CASSSGTGGTEAFF. CDR3 sequence (DNA): TGCGCCAGCAGCTCCGGGACAGGGGGGACTGAAGCTTTCTTT. The complete variable domain, with remaining parts taken from reference TRBV5-1 and TRBJ1-1, reads KAGVTQTPRYLIKTRGQQVTLSCSPISGHRSVSWYQQTPGQGLQFLFEYFSETQRNKGNFPGRFSGRQFSNSRSEMNVSTLELGDSALYLCASSSGTGGTEAFFGQGTRLTVV.

This clone was seen a handful of times. V usage is TRBV2 and J usage is TRBJ2-6; D is perhaps TRBD1 (6 bases). In germline, CDR1 is SNHLY, CDR2 FYNNEI. The CDR3 runs 16 residues. Trimming pared 8 bases from V and 1 base from J, leaving 15 bases between. CDR3 protein: CASAINRASGANVLTF. The DNA for the CDR3 is TGTGCCAGCGCAATTAACAGGGCTTCTGGGGCCAACGTCCTGACTTTC.

This clone showed up just once. The V and J genes are TRBV19 and TRBJ1-5, with a weak D call TRBD1 (5 bases). The CDR3 is made up of 15 amino acids. Germline-derived CDR1 and CDR2 are LNHDA and SQIVND (reference sequence). V lost 4 bases, J lost 2 bases, and 12 bases lay in between. CDR3: CASSSPGNGNQPQHF. The CDR3 region has the DNA TGTGCCAGTAGTAGCCCAGGGAATGGCAATCAGCCCCAGCATTTT.

The rearrangement uses TRBV4-3 and TRBJ2-3, with TRBD1 matching 9 bases. The CDR3 totals 22 residues. The V gene end was trimmed by 1 base and the J gene end by 2 bases; junction bases not matched to a gene: 22. Germline values: CDR1 LGHNA, CDR2 YSLEER. As DNA, the CDR3 is TGCGCCAGCAGCCAAGTTAAGGCCGGGACAGGGAGCGTCTTTAGTCCCACAGATACGCAGTATTTT. Translation gives CASSQVKAGTGSVFSPTDTQYF.

This chain links TRBV4-1 with TRBJ1-1; D might be TRBD1 (5 bases). Germline-derived CDR1 and CDR2 are MGHRA and YSYEKL. Trimming pared 4 bases from V and 6 bases from J, leaving 15 bases between. CDR3 length: 14 residues. CDR3 DNA sequence: TGCGCCAGCAGCCCTGGGGGACTTGACTCTGAAGCTTTCTTT. Translation: CASSPGGLDSEAFF.

The count of this clone is one. The gene calls are TRBV9 and TRBJ2-5; D might be TRBD1 (6 bases). Near its end, the DNA agrees better with TRBJ2-7, so the J call may be wrong. Per germline, CDR1 SGDLS and CDR2 YYNGEE. The CDR3 length is 13 residues. CDR3 sequence reads: CASSPTGSGEQYF. The CDR3 nucleotides read TGTGCCAGCAGTCCGACAGGTAGTGGCGAGCAGTACTTC.

The chain recombines TRBV13 with TRBJ1-2; D may be TRBD1 (5 bases). Trimming removed 3 bases from V and 3 bases from J, with 17 bases in between. The germline gives CDR1 PRHDT, CDR2 FYEKMQ (reference sequence). The CDR3 is 16 amino acids. CDR3 nucleotides: TGTGCCAGCAGCTTCGGTGACAGCCGCCAGGACTATGGCTACACCTTC. Translated, it gives CASSFGDSRQDYGYTF.

The gene calls are TRBV5-1 and TRBJ2-3, with 9 bases lining up with TRBD2. The CDR3 is 14 residues long. CDR1 and CDR2 (germline): SGHRS, YFSETQ. V was clipped by 5 bases and J by 4 bases; unmatched bases: 5. DNA of the CDR3: TGCGCCAGCAGACTTAGCGGGGGAGCAGATACGCAGTATTTT. The encoded protein is CASRLSGGADTQYF.

The J gene is TRBJ1-5, the V gene TRBV7-8, with TRBD1 matching 7 bases. Germline CDR1 reads SGHVS; CDR2 reads FQNEAQ. V lost 0 bases and J lost 5; bases outside the gene matches: 7. The CDR3 spans 16 residues. The CDR3 loop reads CASSLARDSRYQPQHF. The CDR3 DNA sequence: TGTGCCAGCAGCTTAGCGCGGGACAGCAGATATCAGCCCCAGCATTTT.

The chain recombines TRBV9 with TRBJ2-7; 11 nucleotides align to TRBD2. The V and J ends lost 3 bases and 2 bases, in that order; junction bases with no gene match: 4. The CDR3 covers 15 residues. Germline CDR1 is SGDLS and CDR2 is YYNGEE. In nucleotides, the CDR3 is TGTGCCAGCAGCGGGACTAGCGGGTGGACCTACGAGCAGTACTTC. As protein: CASSGTSGWTYEQYF.

The chain combines TRBV5-6 with TRBJ1-1; no definite D call. V shed 1 base and J shed 0 bases, with 10 bases lying between them. The CDR3 length is 15 residues. Germline V lookup: CDR1 SGHDT, CDR2 YYEEEE. The CDR3 nucleotides read TGTGCCAGCAGCTTGTGGGTTCGGGTGAACACTGAAGCTTTCTTT. This codes for CASSLWVRVNTEAFF.

Of note for this clone: One junction end does not reproduce the germline sequence, and a read error may be involved. The chain has TRBV6-5 and TRBJ2-1; 9 nucleotides agree with TRBD1. CDR3 length equals 12 residues. Germline assignment: CDR1 MNHEY and CDR2 SVGAGI. The CDR3: CASSYSGQGILF. The CDR3 DNA reads TGTGCCAGCAGTTACTCGGGACAGGGAATCCTCTTC.

This chain joins TRBV7-9 and TRBJ2-5, with 9 bases lining up with TRBD2. J was trimmed by 5 bases and V by 0 bases; bases with no gene match: 4. This CDR3 has 15 amino acids. Germline V lookup: CDR1 SEHNR, CDR2 FQNEAQ (reference sequence). In nucleotides, the CDR3 is TGTGCCAGCAGCTTAGCAGGGACTAGCCGCGAGACCCAGTACTTC. Protein product: CASSLAGTSRETQYF. The full variable domain, in which reference TRBV7-9 and TRBJ2-5 provide the parts outside the CDR3, is DTGVSQNPRHKITKRGQNVTFRCDPISEHNRLYWYRQTLGQGPEFLTYFQNEAQLEKSRLLSDRFSAERPKGSFSTLEIQRTEQGDSAMYLCASSLAGTSRETQYFGPGTRLLVL.

The rearrangement links TRBV7-9 to TRBJ1-1, with no clear D. The V and J ends lost 6 bases and 4 bases respectively, with 9 bases between them. CDR1 SEHNR and CDR2 FQNEAQ come from the germline V gene (reference sequence). CDR3 length equals 12 residues. The CDR3 loop reads CASSTRGTEAFF. In nucleotides, the CDR3 is TGTGCCAGCAGTACCCGAGGCACTGAAGCTTTCTTT.

This clone was seen only a few times. The rearrangement links TRBV5-6 to TRBJ1-3; D may be TRBD1 (6 bases). The CDR3 extends over 17 amino acids. CDR1 SGHDT and CDR2 YYEEEE come from the germline V gene. With 3 bases removed from V and 0 bases from J, the gap between germline ends came to 16 bases. The CDR3 loop reads CASSYYRQANSGNTIYF. In nucleotides, the CDR3 is TGTGCCAGCAGCTACTACCGACAGGCTAACTCTGGAAACACCATATATTTT.

The genes are TRBV2 and TRBJ1-5, with 7 nucleotides matching TRBD1. CDR3 length: 15 residues. V trimming: 4 bases; J trimming: 6 bases; junction bases outside the gene matches: 9. Germline CDR1 SNHLY, CDR2 FYNNEI. DNA for the CDR3: TGTGCCAGCAGTGGACAGGGTGGGGCAGTTCAGCCCCAGCATTTT. It encodes CASSGQGGAVQPQHF.

The chain carries TRBV6-1 and TRBJ1-5, with D uncertain. V lost 1 base and J 0 bases, leaving 4 bases between the germline ends. Germline CDR1 and CDR2: MNHNS and SASEGT. The CDR3 extends over 14 amino acids. CDR3 nucleotides: TGTGCCAGCAGTGAAGTCTATAGCAATCAGCCCCAGCATTTT. Translation gives CASSEVYSNQPQHF.

This clone was seen more than once but under ten times. The chain is built from TRBV7-3 and TRBJ1-1; D is unresolved. Germline loops: CDR1 SGHTA, CDR2 FQGTGA. V lost 5 bases and J 6 bases, leaving 13 bases between the germline ends. The CDR3 sequence is 13 residues long. CDR3 protein: CASSRSGGSEAFF. CDR3 in DNA: TGTGCCAGCAGCAGGAGTGGAGGCTCTGAAGCTTTCTTT.

The V and J genes are TRBV7-6 and TRBJ2-1; 9 bases fit TRBD1. V shed 6 bases and J 10 bases; nucleotides not matched to a gene: 16. This CDR3 contains 16 residues. The V gene's germline CDR1 is SGHVS and CDR2 FNYEAQ. CDR3 coding DNA: TGTGCCAGCAGTAAAACCGGGACAGGGTGGGCGGGGGAGCAGTTCTTC. Protein: CASSKTGTGWAGEQFF.